Sequencing of this T cell receptor (beta chain) was carried out in a study of T cells in tumors after PD-1 blockade. Comments on this clone: The antigen is unknown.

Profiling relied on immunoSEQ multiplex PCR, and the TCRdb table lists in-frame clones only, not all of them. The sample has roughly 4,000 clones, about two thirds seen once. Whole-study findings and limits: Peripheral recruitment is suggested, as some novel exhausted tumor clones were in pre-treatment blood. Clonal replacement appeared only between pre- and post-treatment samples. After therapy, most expanded exhausted CD8+ clones were absent pre-treatment, suggesting clonal replacement.

The germline gives CDR1 SGDLS, CDR2 YYNGEE. The V end lost 4 bases, the J end lost 1 base, and 11 bases lay between the germline ends. This CDR3 has 14 amino acids. The sequence was obtained from a human donor with basal cell carcinoma. The specimen was tumor tissue, collected before anti-PD-1 treatment. The V gene is TRBV9, the J gene TRBJ1-1, with D unresolved. Here the CDR3 DNA reads TGTGCCAGCAGCCATCTTACGGGGAACACTGAAGCTTTCTTT. Protein: CASSHLTGNTEAFF.